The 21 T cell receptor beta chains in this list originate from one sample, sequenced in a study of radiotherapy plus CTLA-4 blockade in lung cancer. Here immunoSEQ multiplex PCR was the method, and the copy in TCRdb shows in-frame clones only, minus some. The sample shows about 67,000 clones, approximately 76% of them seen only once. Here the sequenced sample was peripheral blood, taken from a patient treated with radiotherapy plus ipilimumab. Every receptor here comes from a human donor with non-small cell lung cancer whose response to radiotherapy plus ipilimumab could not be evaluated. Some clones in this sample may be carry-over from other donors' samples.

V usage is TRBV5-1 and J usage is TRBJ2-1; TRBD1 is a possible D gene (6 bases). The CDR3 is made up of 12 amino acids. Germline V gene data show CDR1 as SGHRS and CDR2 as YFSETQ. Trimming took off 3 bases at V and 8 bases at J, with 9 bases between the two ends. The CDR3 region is CASSSGVHEQFF. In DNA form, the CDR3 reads TGCGCCAGCAGCTCAGGGGTGCATGAGCAGTTCTTC.

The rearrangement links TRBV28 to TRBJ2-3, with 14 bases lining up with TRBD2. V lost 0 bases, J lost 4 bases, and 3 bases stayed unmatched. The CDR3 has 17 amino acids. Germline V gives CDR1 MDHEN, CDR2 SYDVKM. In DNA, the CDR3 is TGTGCCAGCAGTTTATGGACTAGCGGGGGGGCACCAGATACGCAGTATTTT. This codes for CASSLWTSGGAPDTQYF.

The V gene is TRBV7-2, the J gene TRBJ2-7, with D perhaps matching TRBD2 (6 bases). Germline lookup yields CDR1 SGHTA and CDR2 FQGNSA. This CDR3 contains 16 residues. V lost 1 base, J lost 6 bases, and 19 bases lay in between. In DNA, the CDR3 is TGTGCCAGCAGCTTAGTTTCCCCGCCCTCCGGGGGCGAGCAGTACTTC. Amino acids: CASSLVSPPSGGEQYF.

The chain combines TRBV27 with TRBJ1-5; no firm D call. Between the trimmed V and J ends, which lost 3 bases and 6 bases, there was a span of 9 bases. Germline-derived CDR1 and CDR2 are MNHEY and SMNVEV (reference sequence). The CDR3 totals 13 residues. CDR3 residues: CASSFDGIQPQHF. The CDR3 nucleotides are TGTGCCAGCAGTTTCGACGGGATTCAGCCCCAGCATTTT.

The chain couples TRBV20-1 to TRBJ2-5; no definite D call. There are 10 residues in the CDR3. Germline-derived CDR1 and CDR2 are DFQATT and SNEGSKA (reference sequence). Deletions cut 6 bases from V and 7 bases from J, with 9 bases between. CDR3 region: CSASSRTQYF. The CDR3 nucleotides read TGCAGTGCCTCCTCCAGGACCCAGTACTTC.

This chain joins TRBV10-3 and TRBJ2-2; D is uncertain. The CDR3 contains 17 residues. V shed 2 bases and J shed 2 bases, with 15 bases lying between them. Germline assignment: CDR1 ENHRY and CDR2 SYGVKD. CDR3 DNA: TGTGCCATCAGTGAGAGAGGTGGTAGTACTAACACCGGGGAGCTGTTTTTT. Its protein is CAISERGGSTNTGELFF.

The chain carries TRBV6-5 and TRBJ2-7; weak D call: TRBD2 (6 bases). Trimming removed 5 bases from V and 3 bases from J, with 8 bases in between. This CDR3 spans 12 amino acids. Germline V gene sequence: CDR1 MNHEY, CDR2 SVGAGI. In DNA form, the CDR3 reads TGTGCCAGCAGTGTTAGCGGCTACGAGCAGTACTTC. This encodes CASSVSGYEQYF.

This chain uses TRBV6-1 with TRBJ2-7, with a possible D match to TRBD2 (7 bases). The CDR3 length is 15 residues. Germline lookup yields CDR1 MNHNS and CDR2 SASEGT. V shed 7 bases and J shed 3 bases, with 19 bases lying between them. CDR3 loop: CASISGGYRDYEQYF. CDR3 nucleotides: TGTGCCAGCATCTCGGGAGGTTACAGGGACTACGAGCAGTACTTC.

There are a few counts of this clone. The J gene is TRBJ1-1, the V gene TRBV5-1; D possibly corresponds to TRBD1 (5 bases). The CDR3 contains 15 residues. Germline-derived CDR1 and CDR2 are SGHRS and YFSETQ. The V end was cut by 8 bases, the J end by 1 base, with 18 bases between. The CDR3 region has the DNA TGCGCCAGTACTCTTCTTGGGGCTTCGAACACTGAAGCTTTCTTT. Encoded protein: CASTLLGASNTEAFF.

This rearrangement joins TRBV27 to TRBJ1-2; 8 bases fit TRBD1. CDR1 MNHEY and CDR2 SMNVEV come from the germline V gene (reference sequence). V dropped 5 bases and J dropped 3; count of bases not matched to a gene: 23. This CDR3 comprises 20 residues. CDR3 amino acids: CASSPLSLARGLRFDYGYTF. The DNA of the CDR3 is TGTGCCAGCAGTCCCCTTAGCTTGGCCAGGGGGCTTAGATTCGACTATGGCTACACCTTC.

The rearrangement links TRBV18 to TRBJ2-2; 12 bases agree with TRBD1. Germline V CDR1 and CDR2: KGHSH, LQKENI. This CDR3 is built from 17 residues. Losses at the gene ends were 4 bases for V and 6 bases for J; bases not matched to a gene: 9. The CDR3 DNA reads TGTGCCAGCTCACGTCCCGGGACAGGGGGCTATTCCGGGGAGCTGTTTTTT. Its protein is CASSRPGTGGYSGELFF.

CDR3 sequence: CASRRGGPGTGELFF. CDR3 DNA sequence: TGTGCCAGCAGACGGGGGGGGCCGGGGACCGGGGAGCTGTTTTTT. The gene calls are TRBV9 and TRBJ2-2; 8 nucleotides agree with TRBD2. The CDR3 is 15 amino acids. J was trimmed by 5 bases and V by 5 bases; bases with no gene match: 8. Germline values: CDR1 SGDLS, CDR2 YYNGEE.

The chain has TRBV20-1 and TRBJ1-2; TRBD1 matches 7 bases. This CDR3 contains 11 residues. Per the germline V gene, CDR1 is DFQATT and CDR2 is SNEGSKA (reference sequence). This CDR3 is CSGGQEYGYTF. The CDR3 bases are TGCAGCGGTGGACAGGAGTATGGCTACACCTTC.

The CDR3 region has the DNA TGTGCCAGCAGTTCCGGACTGATTAGTTATAATTCACCCCTCCACTTT. Encoded protein: CASSSGLISYNSPLHF. The chain combines TRBV27 with TRBJ1-6, with D unclear. The CDR3 totals 16 residues. V was pared by 4 bases and J by 4 bases, with 14 bases between. Germline CDR1 MNHEY, CDR2 SMNVEV (reference sequence).

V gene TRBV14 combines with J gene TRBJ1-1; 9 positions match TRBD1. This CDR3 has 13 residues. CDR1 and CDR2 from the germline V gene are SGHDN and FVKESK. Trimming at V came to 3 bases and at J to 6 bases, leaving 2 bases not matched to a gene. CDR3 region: CASSHGTGSEAFF. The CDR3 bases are TGTGCCAGCAGCCATGGGACAGGGTCTGAAGCTTTCTTT.

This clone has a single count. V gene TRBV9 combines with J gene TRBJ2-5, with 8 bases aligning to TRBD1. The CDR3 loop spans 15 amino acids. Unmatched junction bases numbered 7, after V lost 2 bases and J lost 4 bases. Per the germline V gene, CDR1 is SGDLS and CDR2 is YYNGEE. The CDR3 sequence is CASSVTGGRGETQYF. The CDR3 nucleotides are TGTGCCAGCAGCGTCACAGGGGGAAGAGGAGAGACCCAGTACTTC.

CDR3 nucleotide sequence: TGTGCCAGCAGCTTAGACCGGACAGGGGTTTATGGCTACACCTTC. The encoded protein is CASSLDRTGVYGYTF. The V gene is TRBV11-2, the J gene TRBJ1-2; 9 nucleotides line up with TRBD1. This CDR3 contains 15 residues. Germline V gene sequence: CDR1 SGHAT, CDR2 FQNNGV. Trimming took 0 bases from V and 5 from J; bases not matched to a gene: 4.

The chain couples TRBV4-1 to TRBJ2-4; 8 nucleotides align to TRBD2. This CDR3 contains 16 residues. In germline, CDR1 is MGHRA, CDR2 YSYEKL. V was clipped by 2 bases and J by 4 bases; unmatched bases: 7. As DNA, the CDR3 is TGCGCCAGCAGCCAATCCTTCGGGGGGGGGAAAAACATTCAGTACTTC. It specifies CASSQSFGGGKNIQYF.

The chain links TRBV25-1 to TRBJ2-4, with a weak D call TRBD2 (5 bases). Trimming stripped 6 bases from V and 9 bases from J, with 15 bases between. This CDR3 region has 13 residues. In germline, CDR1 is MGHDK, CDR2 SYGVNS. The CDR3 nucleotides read TGTGCCAGCAGCCGGGAACTGTCGGGCATTCAGTACTTC. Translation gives CASSRELSGIQYF. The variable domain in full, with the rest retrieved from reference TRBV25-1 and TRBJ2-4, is EADIYQTPRYLVIGTGKKITLECSQTMGHDKMYWYQQDPGMELHLIHYSYGVNSTEKGDLSSESTVSRIRTEHFPLTLESARPSHTSQYLCASSRELSGIQYFGAGTRLSVL.

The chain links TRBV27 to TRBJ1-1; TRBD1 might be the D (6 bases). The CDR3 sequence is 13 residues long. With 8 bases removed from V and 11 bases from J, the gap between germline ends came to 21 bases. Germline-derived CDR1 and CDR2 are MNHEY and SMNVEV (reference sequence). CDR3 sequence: CASGPQGFRVAFF. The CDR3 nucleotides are TGTGCCAGCGGACCGCAGGGGTTCCGGGTTGCTTTCTTT.

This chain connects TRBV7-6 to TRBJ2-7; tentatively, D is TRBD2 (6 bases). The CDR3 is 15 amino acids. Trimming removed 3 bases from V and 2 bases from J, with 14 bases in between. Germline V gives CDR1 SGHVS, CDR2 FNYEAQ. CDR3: CASSLTGVPTYEQYF. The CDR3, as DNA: TGTGCCAGCAGCTTGACGGGGGTACCCACCTACGAGCAGTACTTC.